This T cell receptor (beta chain) was sequenced for a study of human T cells and chemical hapten exposure. Study-level findings and limits: It was expanded TCRs that formed significantly more large CDR3 similarity clusters than controls did.

Within the library, unique molecular identifiers were attached to each individual cDNA molecule. TCRdb passed the RACE reads through MiXCR, listing each CDR3 protein once. The data hold around 60,000 distinct CDR3 sequences, with roughly 6.7% observed a single time. Specified time point: pre-sensitization, week 0. The treatment: therapeutic diphenylcyclopropenone sensitization with weekly scalp DPC. This clonotype was observed at least ten times. What it recognizes is unknown. Sequenced here: whole blood, sampled in connection with sensitization to the hapten diphenylcyclopropenone (DPC). This TCR derives from a woman aged 25 to 39 with alopecia areata. Some clones in this sample may be carry-over from other donors' samples.

Here the CDR3 reads CSARDPTGTSGDTDTQYF. The CDR3 DNA reads TGCAGTGCTAGAGACCCGACTGGGACTAGCGGTGACACAGATACGCAGTATTTT. This chain joins TRBV20-1 and TRBJ2-3, with TRBD2 matching over 11 bases. The CDR3 sequence is 18 residues long. The germline V gene encodes CDR1 DFQATT and CDR2 SNEGSKA (reference sequence). The J segment lost 2 bases and the V segment lost 0 bases, leaving 10 bases of the junction unmatched.